This T cell receptor beta chain was sequenced during a study of cytomegalovirus exposure and HLA in healthy donors. A few counts support this clone. Its antigen is not known. Researchers ran the PCR with 60 Vbeta and 13 Jbeta primers. TCRdb's table, derived via immunoSEQ multiplex PCR, lists solely in-frame clones and lacks some. Found here are 80,000 to 95,000 clones, approximately 71% of them singletons; the top ten hold approximately 16%. Donors in the study were healthy people who gave bone marrow. From germline, CDR1 is LNHDA and CDR2 SQIVND (reference sequence). Trimming took off 0 bases at V and 0 bases at J, with 8 bases between the two ends. This CDR3 is built from 15 residues. General study results and limits: The only immune exposure information that was available was CMV serostatus.

The sequence was obtained from a woman aged 18-35 years in good health and CMV-seropositive. Sequencing input: PBMCs. This chain joins TRBV19 and TRBJ1-1, with D maybe TRBD1 (5 bases). The CDR3 DNA is TGTGCCAGTAGTATAGATCCGGGGGTGAACACTGAAGCTTTCTTT. Translating gives CASSIDPGVNTEAFF.